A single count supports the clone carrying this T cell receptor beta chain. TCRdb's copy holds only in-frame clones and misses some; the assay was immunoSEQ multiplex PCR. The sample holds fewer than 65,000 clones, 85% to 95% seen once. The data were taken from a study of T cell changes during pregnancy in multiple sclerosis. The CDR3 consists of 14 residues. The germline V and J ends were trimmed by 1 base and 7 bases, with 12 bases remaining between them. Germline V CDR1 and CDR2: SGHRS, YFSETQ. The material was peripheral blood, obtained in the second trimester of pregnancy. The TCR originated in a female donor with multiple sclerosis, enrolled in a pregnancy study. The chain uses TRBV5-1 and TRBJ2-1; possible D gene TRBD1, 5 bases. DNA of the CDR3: TGCGCCAGCAGCTTGTCAGGGAATAGGAATGAGCAGTTCTTC. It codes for CASSLSGNRNEQFF.